Each of the 20 T cell receptor beta chains below was sequenced from the same sample in a study of identical twins. TCRdb ran MiXCR on the 5' RACE reads and lists one entry per CDR3 protein. The data contain fewer than 800,000 distinct CDR3 sequences, around 7.5% of them singletons. This sample also belongs to another study, concerning yellow fever vaccine responses in identical twins.

The sequencing input was PBMCs. Receptor source: a woman aged 18 to 35 in good health.

This clonotype was found many times. This rearrangement joins TRBV4-1 to TRBJ1-2; 8 bases are a match to TRBD1. The CDR3 has 15 amino acids. With V trimmed by 7 bases and J by 3 bases, 10 bases remained unmatched. Germline loops: CDR1 MGHRA, CDR2 YSYEKL. CDR3: CASTTFVTGDYGYTF. The CDR3 region has the DNA TGCGCCAGCACGACCTTTGTGACAGGGGACTATGGCTACACCTTC.

This clonotype was seen only a few times. The chain couples TRBV11-2 to TRBJ2-6; maybe TRBD1 (6 bases). The CDR3 is 17 residues long. The germline V and J ends were trimmed by 1 base and 1 base, with 11 bases remaining between them. Germline CDR1 is SGHAT and CDR2 is FQNNGV. Here the CDR3 DNA reads TGTGCCAGCAGCTTAGCCAAAGGGGGTTCTGGGGCCAACGTCCTGACTTTC. This codes for CASSLAKGGSGANVLTF.

This clonotype was picked up a small number of times. CDR3 in DNA: TGTGCCAGCAGCCAATCCCTAGCGGGAGGTGAGCAGTTCTTC. It translates to CASSQSLAGGEQFF. V is TRBV14 and J is TRBJ2-1; 11 bases align to TRBD2. V trimming: 2 bases; J trimming: 9 bases; junction bases outside the gene matches: 3. CDR3 length equals 14 residues. Per the germline V gene, CDR1 is SGHDN and CDR2 is FVKESK.

This clonotype was observed a few times. The rearrangement links TRBV12-3 or TRBV12-4 to TRBJ1-6; tentative D call: TRBD1 (6 bases). The V and J ends lost 4 bases and 5 bases respectively, with 12 bases between them. The CDR3 runs 15 residues. The CDR3 sequence is CASSWRGGHNSPLHF. The DNA of the CDR3 is TGTGCCAGCAGTTGGCGCGGGGGGCATAATTCACCCCTCCACTTT.

In its sample, this clonotype was seen a few times. The chain links TRBV7-2 to TRBJ2-2; perhaps TRBD1 as D (7 bases). The CDR3 totals 16 residues. V was pared by 4 bases and J by 1 base, with 13 bases between. Per germline, CDR1 SGHTA and CDR2 FQGNSA. This CDR3 reads CASSSQGGVNTGELFF. The DNA of the CDR3 is TGTGCCAGCAGCTCCCAGGGGGGCGTGAACACCGGGGAGCTGTTTTTT.

The rearrangement joins TRBV20-1 to TRBJ2-7; D gene unclear. This CDR3 comprises 11 residues. V was pared by 1 base and J by 12 bases, with 13 bases between. Germline loops: CDR1 DFQATT, CDR2 SNEGSKA (reference sequence). The CDR3 loop is CSARGGLGLYV. As DNA, the CDR3 is TGCAGTGCTAGAGGAGGTCTCGGATTGTACGTC.

This clonotype has just a few counts. The rearrangement uses TRBV7-2 and TRBJ1-4; a weak D match, TRBD1 (6 bases). Trimming pared 0 bases from V and 4 bases from J, leaving 9 bases between. The CDR3 is 15 residues long. Germline V gives CDR1 SGHTA, CDR2 FQGNSA. This CDR3 reads CASSLASGVNEKLFF. For the CDR3, the DNA is TGTGCCAGCAGCTTAGCTTCAGGGGTTAATGAAAAACTGTTTTTT.

The chain joins TRBV5-8 to TRBJ1-1; D is possibly TRBD1 (5 bases). V gave up 4 bases and J gave up 4 bases, with 20 bases separating them. Germline V gene lookup returns CDR1 SGHTS and CDR2 YDEGEE. This CDR3 has 16 amino acids. The CDR3 spells CASSNNLRGTGTEAFF. CDR3 DNA: TGTGCCAGCAGCAACAACCTAAGGGGTACGGGCACTGAAGCTTTCTTT. Together with reference TRBV5-8 and TRBJ1-1, the CDR3 gives the full variable domain: EAGVTQSPTHLIKTRGQQATLRCSPISGHTSVYWYQQALGLGLQFLLWYDEGEERNRGNFPPRFSGRQFPNYSSELNVNALELEDSALYLCASSNNLRGTGTEAFFGQGTRLTVV.

This sequence joins TRBV28 and TRBJ2-1, with unresolved D. V lost 6 bases and J 6 bases, leaving 12 bases between the germline ends. The germline CDR1 and CDR2 sequences are MDHEN and SYDVKM. The CDR3 has 13 amino acids. The CDR3 sequence is CASRTRGSNEQFF. The CDR3 DNA sequence: TGTGCCAGCAGAACCCGTGGGTCCAATGAGCAGTTCTTC.

V usage is TRBV11-3 and J usage is TRBJ2-5, with D uncertain. The CDR3 sequence is 13 residues long. Germline V lookup: CDR1 SGHNT, CDR2 YENEEA. V was trimmed by 1 base and J by 8 bases, leaving 11 bases between them. The CDR3 here is CASSLGVRDTQYF. The CDR3 DNA sequence: TGTGCCAGCAGCTTAGGGGTAAGAGATACCCAGTACTTC.

This clonotype has ten or more counts. The CDR3 nucleotides read TGTGCCAGCAGTCCAGAGGGCGGGATAGGCACCGGGGAGCTGTTTTTT. It translates to CASSPEGGIGTGELFF. This rearrangement joins TRBV12-3 or TRBV12-4 to TRBJ2-2; tentatively, D is TRBD2 (6 bases). The CDR3 spans 16 residues. Trimming pared 5 bases from V and 4 bases from J, leaving 17 bases between.

The table lists this clonotype with many counts. This chain links TRBV20-1 with TRBJ2-1; 13 bases agree with TRBD2. Per germline, CDR1 DFQATT and CDR2 SNEGSKA (reference sequence). With V trimmed by 4 bases and J by 6 bases, 6 bases remained unmatched. CDR3 length: 15 residues. The CDR3 sequence is CSAKETSGRFNEQFF. The CDR3 coding sequence is TGCAGTGCTAAGGAGACTAGCGGGAGGTTCAATGAGCAGTTCTTC.

V is TRBV5-1 and J is TRBJ1-2, with D possibly being TRBD1 (5 bases). V was trimmed by 4 bases and J by 2 bases, leaving 15 bases between them. CDR1 SGHRS and CDR2 YFSETQ come from the germline V gene. There are 15 residues in the CDR3. CDR3 coding DNA: TGCGCCAGCAGCCCGAGATCCGGGACCAACTATGGCTACACCTTC. Protein sequence: CASSPRSGTNYGYTF.

The chain employs TRBV28 and TRBJ2-5, with D possibly TRBD1 on 6 matching bases. CDR1 and CDR2 from the germline V gene are MDHEN and SYDVKM. The CDR3 sequence is 11 residues long. The CDR3 coding sequence is TGTACCACAGACAGGATAGAGACCCAGTACTTC. It yields the protein CTTDRIETQYF. Combining the CDR3 with reference TRBV28 and TRBJ2-5 gives the whole variable domain DVKVTQSSRYLVKRTGEKVFLECVQDMDHENMFWYRQDPGLGLRLIYFSYDVKMKEKGDIPEGYSVSREKKERFSLILESASTNQTSMYLCTTDRIETQYFGPGTRLLVL.

Ten or more counts support this clonotype. The gene calls are TRBV5-1 and TRBJ2-3, with D perhaps being TRBD1 or TRBD2 (5 bases each). V was trimmed by 4 bases and J by 5 bases, leaving 20 bases between them. Germline CDR1 SGHRS, CDR2 YFSETQ. There are 16 residues in the CDR3. CDR3 sequence reads: CASSTSGTNPIDTQYF. The CDR3 DNA is TGCGCCAGCAGCACATCCGGGACCAATCCGATAGATACGCAGTATTTT.

Ten or more counts support this clonotype. The chain carries TRBV20-1 and TRBJ2-5, with TRBD2 matching over 11 bases. The CDR3 spans 14 residues. Germline V gives CDR1 DFQATT, CDR2 SNEGSKA (reference sequence). After removal of 3 bases from V and 5 bases from J, the junction contained 5 bases not matched to a gene. The CDR3 protein is CSARGLAEMETQYF. CDR3 DNA sequence: TGCAGTGCTAGGGGACTAGCGGAGATGGAGACCCAGTACTTC.

The chain has TRBV6-2 or TRBV6-3 and TRBJ2-3, with 9 bases that match TRBD2. Germline CDR1 and CDR2: MNHEY and SVGEGT. The CDR3 has 14 residues. Trimming cost V 9 bases and J 5 bases; bases outside gene matches: 9. In DNA form, the CDR3 reads TGTGCCAGTGCTTTGGGACTAGCAAAAGATACGCAGTATTTT. Translated: CASALGLAKDTQYF.

J is TRBJ2-7 and V is TRBV4-1, with a possible D match to TRBD2 (6 bases). Trimming removed 4 bases at V and 3 bases at J, with 13 bases between. The CDR3 runs to 14 residues. CDR1 and CDR2 from the germline V gene are MGHRA and YSYEKL. The CDR3 is CASSRQPGDYEQYV. In DNA, the CDR3 is TGCGCCAGCAGCCGGCAGCCGGGAGACTACGAGCAGTACGTC.

The table lists this clonotype with a few counts. This sequence joins TRBV7-8 and TRBJ1-5; perhaps TRBD1 as D (6 bases). V dropped 3 bases and J dropped 0 bases, with 15 bases sitting between them. Per germline, CDR1 SGHVS and CDR2 FQNEAQ. The CDR3 is 17 amino acids. The CDR3 here is CASSFPGDNYSNQPQHF. The CDR3 DNA reads TGTGCCAGCAGCTTCCCAGGGGACAACTATAGCAATCAGCCCCAGCATTTT.

This clonotype was picked up many times. The chain carries TRBV2 and TRBJ1-5; D may be TRBD1 (5 bases). From germline, CDR1 is SNHLY and CDR2 FYNNEI. CDR3 size: 13 residues. V was cut by 4 bases and J by 6 bases, with 10 bases left in between. CDR3 sequence (DNA): TGTGCCAGCAGTGCGGGGGTGGGTCAGCCCCAGCATTTT. Translating gives CASSAGVGQPQHF.